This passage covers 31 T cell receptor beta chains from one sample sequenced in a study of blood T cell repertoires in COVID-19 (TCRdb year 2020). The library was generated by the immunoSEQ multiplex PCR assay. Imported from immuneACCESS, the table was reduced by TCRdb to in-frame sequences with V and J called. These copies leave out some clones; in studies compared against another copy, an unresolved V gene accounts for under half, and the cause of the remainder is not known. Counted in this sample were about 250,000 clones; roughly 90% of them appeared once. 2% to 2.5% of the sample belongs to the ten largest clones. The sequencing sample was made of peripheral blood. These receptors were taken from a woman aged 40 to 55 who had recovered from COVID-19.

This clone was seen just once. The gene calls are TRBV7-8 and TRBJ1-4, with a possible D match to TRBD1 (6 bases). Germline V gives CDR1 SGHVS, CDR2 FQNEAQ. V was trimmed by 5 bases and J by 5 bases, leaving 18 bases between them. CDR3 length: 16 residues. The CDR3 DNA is TGTGCCAGCAGCCCCCGAACGACAGGAACGAATGAAAAACTGTTTTTT. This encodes CASSPRTTGTNEKLFF.

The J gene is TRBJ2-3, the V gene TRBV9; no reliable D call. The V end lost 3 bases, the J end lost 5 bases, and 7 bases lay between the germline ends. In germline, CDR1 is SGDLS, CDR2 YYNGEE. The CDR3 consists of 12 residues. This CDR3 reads CASSALLDTQYF. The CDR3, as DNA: TGTGCCAGCAGCGCCCTCTTAGATACGCAGTATTTT.

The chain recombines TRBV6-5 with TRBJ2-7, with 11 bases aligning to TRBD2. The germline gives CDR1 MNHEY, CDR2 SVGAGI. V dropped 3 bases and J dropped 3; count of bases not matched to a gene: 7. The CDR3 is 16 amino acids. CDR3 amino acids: CASSYSGGASIYEQYF. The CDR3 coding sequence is TGTGCCAGCAGTTATAGCGGGGGGGCCAGTATCTACGAGCAGTACTTC.

CDR3 protein: CASSWGLETYEQYF. In DNA, the CDR3 is TGTGCCAGCAGTTGGGGACTAGAGACCTACGAGCAGTACTTC. The chain joins TRBV6-2 or TRBV6-3 to TRBJ2-7; 8 bases align to TRBD2. The germline V gene encodes CDR1 MNHEY and CDR2 SVGEGT. The CDR3 is 14 amino acids. Trimming at V came to 4 bases and at J to 2 bases, leaving 4 bases not matched to a gene.

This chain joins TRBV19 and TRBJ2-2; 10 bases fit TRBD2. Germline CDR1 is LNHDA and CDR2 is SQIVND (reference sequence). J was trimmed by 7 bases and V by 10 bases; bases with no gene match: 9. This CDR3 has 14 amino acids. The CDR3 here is CATTTSGVLGELFF. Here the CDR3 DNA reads TGTGCCACTACTACTAGCGGGGTCCTCGGGGAGCTGTTTTTT.

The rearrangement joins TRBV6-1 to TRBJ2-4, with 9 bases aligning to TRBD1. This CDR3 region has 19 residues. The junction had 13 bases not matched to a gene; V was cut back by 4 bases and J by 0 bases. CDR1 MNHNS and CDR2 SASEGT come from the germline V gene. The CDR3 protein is CASSGPGVGTGIAKNIQYF. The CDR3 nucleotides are TGTGCCAGCAGTGGTCCTGGCGTAGGGACAGGGATAGCCAAAAACATTCAGTACTTC.

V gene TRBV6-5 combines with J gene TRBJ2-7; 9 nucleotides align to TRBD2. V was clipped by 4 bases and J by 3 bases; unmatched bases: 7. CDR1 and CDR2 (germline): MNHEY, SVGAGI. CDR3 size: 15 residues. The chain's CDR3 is CASSSRFSGSYEQYF. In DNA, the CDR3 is TGTGCCAGCAGTTCCCGTTTTAGCGGGAGCTACGAGCAGTACTTC.

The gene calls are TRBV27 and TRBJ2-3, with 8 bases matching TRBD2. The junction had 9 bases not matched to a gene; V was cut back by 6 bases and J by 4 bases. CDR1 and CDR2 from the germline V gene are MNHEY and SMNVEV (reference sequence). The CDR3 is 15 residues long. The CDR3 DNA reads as TGTGCCAGCAGACCCGGGACTAGTTCAGCAGATACGCAGTATTTT. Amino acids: CASRPGTSSADTQYF.

In DNA form, the CDR3 reads TGTGCCAGCAGGGGGCAACCTCATCAGCCCCAGCATTTT. This gives the protein CASRGQPHQPQHF. The rearrangement links TRBV28 to TRBJ1-5, with D perhaps TRBD1 (5 bases). CDR3 length: 13 residues. V was shortened by 6 bases and J by 5 bases, with 11 bases between the two germline ends. Per germline, CDR1 MDHEN and CDR2 SYDVKM.

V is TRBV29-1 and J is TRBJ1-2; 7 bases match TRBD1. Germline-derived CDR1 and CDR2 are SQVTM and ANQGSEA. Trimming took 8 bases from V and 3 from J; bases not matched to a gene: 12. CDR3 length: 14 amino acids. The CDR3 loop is CSTTDRVQDYGYTF. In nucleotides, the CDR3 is TGCAGCACAACCGACAGGGTTCAGGACTATGGCTACACCTTC.

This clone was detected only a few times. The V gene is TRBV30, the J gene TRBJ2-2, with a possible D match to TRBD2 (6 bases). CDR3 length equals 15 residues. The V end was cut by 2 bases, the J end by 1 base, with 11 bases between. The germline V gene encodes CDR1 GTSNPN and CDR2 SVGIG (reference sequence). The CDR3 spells CAWSRLAMNTGELFF. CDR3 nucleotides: TGTGCCTGGAGTCGGCTAGCGATGAACACCGGGGAGCTGTTTTTT.

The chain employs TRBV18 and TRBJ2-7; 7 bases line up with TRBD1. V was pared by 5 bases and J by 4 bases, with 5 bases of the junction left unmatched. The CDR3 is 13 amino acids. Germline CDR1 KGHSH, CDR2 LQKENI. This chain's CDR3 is CASSWDSRYEQYF. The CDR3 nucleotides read TGTGCCAGCTCATGGGACAGCCGTTACGAGCAGTACTTC. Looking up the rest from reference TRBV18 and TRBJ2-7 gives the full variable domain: NAGVMQNPRHLVRRRGQEARLRCSPMKGHSHVYWYRQLPEEGLKFMVYLQKENIIDESGMPKERFSAEFPKEGPSILRIQQVVRGDSAAYFCASSWDSRYEQYFGPGTRLTVT.

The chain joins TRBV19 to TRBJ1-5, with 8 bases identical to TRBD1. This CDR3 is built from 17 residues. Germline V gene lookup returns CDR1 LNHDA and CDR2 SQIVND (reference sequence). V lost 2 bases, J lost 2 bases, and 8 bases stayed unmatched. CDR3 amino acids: CASSISSGGVGNQPQHF. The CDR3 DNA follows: TGTGCCAGTAGTATATCGTCAGGGGGCGTTGGCAATCAGCCCCAGCATTTT.

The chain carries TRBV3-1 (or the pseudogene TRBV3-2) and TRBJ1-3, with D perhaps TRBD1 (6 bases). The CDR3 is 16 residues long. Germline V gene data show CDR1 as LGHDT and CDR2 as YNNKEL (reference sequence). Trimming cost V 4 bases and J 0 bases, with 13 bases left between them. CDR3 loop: CASSRPRTDSGNTIYF. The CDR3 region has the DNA TGTGCCAGCAGCCGTCCTCGGACAGACTCTGGAAACACCATATATTTT.

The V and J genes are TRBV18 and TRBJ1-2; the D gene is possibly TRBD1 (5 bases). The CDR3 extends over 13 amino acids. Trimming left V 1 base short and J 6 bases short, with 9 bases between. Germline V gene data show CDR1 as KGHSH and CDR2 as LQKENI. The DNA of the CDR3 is TGTGCCAGCTCACCACTTGACAGAGATGGCTACACCTTC. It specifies CASSPLDRDGYTF.

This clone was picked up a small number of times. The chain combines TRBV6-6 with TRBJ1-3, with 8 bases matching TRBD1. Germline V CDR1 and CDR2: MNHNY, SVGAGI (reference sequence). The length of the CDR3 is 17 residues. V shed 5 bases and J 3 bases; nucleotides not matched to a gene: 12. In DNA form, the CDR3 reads TGTGCCAGCAGTCGGTCTCGGACAGGGTATTATGGAAACACCATATATTTT. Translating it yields CASSRSRTGYYGNTIYF.

For the CDR3, the DNA is TGTGCCAGCAGTGGAGACACCCCTAGCACAGATACGCAGTATTTT. Protein product: CASSGDTPSTDTQYF. The chain has TRBV2 and TRBJ2-3; D remains unclear. Germline V gene sequence: CDR1 SNHLY, CDR2 FYNNEI. This CDR3 contains 15 residues. The V and J ends lost 4 bases and 0 bases respectively, with 11 bases between them.

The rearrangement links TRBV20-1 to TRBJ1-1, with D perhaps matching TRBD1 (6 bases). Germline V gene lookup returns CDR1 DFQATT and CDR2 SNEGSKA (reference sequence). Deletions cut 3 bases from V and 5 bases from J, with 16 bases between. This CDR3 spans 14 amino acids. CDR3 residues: CSASLEGVRTEAFF. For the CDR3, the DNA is TGCAGTGCTAGTTTAGAGGGGGTTAGGACTGAAGCTTTCTTT.

The CDR3 protein is CASSIRRDRVPGPHLYNEQFF. DNA for the CDR3: TGTGCCAGTAGTATCCGTCGGGACAGGGTTCCGGGTCCCCATCTCTATAATGAGCAGTTCTTC. The chain employs TRBV19 and TRBJ2-1, with 9 bases fitting TRBD1. The V segment lost 3 bases and the J segment 7 bases; nucleotides outside the gene matches: 25. Germline CDR1 reads LNHDA; CDR2 reads SQIVND (reference sequence). This CDR3 comprises 21 residues.

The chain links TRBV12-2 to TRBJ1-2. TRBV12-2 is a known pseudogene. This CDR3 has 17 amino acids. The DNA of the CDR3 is TGTGCAAGTCGCTTAGCGCTCTCGCGCGAGCTCAACTATGGCTACACCTTC. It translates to CASRLALSRELNYGYTF.

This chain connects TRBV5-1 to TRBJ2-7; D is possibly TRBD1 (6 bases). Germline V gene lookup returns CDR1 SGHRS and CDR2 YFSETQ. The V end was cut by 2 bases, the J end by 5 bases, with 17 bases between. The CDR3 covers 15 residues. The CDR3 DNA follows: TGCGCCAGCAGCTTAAGCGCAGGGGTGTGGGACGAGCAGTACTTC. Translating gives CASSLSAGVWDEQYF.

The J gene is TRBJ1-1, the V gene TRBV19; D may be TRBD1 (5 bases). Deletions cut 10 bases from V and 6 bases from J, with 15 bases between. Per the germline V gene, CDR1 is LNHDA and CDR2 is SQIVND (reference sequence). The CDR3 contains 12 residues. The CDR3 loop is CATGGGAPEAFF. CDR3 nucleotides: TGTGCCACAGGCGGAGGGGCCCCTGAAGCTTTCTTT.

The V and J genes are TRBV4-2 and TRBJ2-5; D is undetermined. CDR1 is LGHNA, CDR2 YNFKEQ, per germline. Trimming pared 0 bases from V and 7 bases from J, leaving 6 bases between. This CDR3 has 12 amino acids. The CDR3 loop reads CASSQDGGTQYF. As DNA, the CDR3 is TGTGCCAGCAGCCAAGACGGCGGGACCCAGTACTTC.

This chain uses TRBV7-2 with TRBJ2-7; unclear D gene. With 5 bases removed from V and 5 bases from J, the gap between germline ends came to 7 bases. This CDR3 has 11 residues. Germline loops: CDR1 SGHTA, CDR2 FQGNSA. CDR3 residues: CASSPANEQYF. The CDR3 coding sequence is TGTGCCAGCAGCCCTGCTAACGAGCAGTACTTC. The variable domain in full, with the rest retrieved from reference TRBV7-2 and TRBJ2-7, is GAGVSQSPSNKVTEKGKDVELRCDPISGHTALYWYRQSLGQGLEFLIYFQGNSAPDKSGLPSDRFSAERTGGSVSTLTIQRTQQEDSAVYLCASSPANEQYFGPGTRLTVT.

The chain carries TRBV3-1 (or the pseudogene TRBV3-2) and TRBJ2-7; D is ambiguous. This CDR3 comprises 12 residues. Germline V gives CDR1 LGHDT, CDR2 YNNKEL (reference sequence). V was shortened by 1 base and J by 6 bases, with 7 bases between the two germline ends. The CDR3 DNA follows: TGTGCCAGCAGCCAAGTGAGTTTCGAGCAGTACTTC. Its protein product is CASSQVSFEQYF.

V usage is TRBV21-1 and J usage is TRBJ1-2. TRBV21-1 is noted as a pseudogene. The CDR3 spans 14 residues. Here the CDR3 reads CASSKSGVNYGYTF. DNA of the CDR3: TGTGCCAGCAGCAAAAGCGGGGTAAACTATGGCTACACCTTC.

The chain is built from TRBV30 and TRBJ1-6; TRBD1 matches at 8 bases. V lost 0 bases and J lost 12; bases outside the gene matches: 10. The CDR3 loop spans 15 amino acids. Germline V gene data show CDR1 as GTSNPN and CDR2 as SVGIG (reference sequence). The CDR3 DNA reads TGTGCCTGGAGTGTTATTTCCAGGGGGCAGGGACCCCTCCACTTT. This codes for CAWSVISRGQGPLHF.

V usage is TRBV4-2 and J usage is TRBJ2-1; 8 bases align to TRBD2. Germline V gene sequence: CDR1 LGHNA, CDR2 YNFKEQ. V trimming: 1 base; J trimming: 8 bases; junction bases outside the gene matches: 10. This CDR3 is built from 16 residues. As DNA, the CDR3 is TGTGCCAGCAGCCAAGTTCCCGGGAGGGCCCTAGATGAGCAGTTCTTC. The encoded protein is CASSQVPGRALDEQFF.

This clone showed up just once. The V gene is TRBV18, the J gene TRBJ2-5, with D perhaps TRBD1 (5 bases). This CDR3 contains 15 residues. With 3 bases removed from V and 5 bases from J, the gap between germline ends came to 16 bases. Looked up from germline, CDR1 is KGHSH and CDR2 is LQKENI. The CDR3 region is CASSPPQGVSETQYF. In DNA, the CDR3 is TGTGCCAGCTCACCCCCCCAGGGCGTTTCGGAGACCCAGTACTTC.

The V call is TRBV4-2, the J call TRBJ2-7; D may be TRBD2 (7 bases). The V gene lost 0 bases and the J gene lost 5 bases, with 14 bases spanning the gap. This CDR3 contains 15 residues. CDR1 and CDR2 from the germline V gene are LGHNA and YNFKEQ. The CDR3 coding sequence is TGTGCCAGCAGCCAAGATCGGGCGGGGGCGAACGAGCAGTACTTC. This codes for CASSQDRAGANEQYF.

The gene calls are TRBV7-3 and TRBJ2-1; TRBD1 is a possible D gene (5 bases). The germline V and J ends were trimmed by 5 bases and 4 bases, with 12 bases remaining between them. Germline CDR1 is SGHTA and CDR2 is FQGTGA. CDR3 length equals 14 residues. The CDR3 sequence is CASSGQGAYNEQFF. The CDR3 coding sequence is TGTGCCAGCAGCGGGCAGGGCGCTTACAATGAGCAGTTCTTC.